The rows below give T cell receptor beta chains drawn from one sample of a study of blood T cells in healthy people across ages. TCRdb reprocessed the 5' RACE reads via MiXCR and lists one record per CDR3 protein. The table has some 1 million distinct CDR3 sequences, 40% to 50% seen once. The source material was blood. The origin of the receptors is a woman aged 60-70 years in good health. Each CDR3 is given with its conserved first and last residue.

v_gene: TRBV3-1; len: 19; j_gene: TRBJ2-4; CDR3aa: CASSPPLAGGIRAKNIQYF
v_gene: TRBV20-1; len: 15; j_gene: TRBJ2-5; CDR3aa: CSASKTSGRHETQYF
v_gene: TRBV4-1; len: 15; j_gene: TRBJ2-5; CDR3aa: CASSDPGQGLETQYF
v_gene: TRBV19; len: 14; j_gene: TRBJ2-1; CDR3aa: CASTPGLAYNEQFF
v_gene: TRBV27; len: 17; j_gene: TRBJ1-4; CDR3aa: CASSFLPTGDYNEKLFF
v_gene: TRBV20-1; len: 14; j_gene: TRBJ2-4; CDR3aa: CSARGFRVLGEQYF
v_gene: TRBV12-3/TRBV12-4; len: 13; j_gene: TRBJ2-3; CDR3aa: CASSGTGKDTQYF
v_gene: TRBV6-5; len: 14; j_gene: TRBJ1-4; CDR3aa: CASSGTIPREKLFF
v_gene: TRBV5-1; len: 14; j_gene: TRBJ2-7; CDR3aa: CASSGRGNSYEQYF
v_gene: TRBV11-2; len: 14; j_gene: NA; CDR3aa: CASSLVLLRGEQYF
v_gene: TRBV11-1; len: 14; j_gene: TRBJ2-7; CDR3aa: CASSLGYDSYEQYF
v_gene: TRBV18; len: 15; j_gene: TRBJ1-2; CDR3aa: CASSTGQGTGYGYTF
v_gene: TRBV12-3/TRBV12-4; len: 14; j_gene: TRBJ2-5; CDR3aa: CASRDFGRGNEQYF
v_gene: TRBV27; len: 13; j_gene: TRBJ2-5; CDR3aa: CASSKDGPETQYF
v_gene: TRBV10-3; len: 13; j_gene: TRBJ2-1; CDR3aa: CAIRFDSDNEQFF
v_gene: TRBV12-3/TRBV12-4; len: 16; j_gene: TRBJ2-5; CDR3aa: CASSLGGGSGGETQYF
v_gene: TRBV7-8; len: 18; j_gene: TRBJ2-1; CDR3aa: CASSSSGSGRASYNEQFF
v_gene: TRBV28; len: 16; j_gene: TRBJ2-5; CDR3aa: CASSSGQRFPLETQYF
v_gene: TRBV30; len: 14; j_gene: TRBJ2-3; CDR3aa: CAWSVGSGTDTQYF
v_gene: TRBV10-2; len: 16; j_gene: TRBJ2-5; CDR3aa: CASRGRAGKEGETQYF
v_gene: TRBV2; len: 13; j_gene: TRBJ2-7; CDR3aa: CASSEARGGEQYF
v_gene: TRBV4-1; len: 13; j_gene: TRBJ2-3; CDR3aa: CASSQFGPDTQYF
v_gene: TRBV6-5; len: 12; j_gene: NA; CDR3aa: CASRRESETQYF
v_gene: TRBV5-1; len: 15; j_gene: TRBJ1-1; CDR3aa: CASSTRQGANTEAFF
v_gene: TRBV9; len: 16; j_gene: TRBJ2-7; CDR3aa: CASSGHRDRGLYEQYF
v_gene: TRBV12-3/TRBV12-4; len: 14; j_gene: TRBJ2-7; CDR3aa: CASTVGGPTYEQYF
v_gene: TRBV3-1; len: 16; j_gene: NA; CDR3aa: CASSQAGTNLVETQYF
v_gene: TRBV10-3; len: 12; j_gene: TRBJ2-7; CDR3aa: CAIQGTSYEQYF
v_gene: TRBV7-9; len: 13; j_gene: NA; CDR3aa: CTSSLGASYEQYF
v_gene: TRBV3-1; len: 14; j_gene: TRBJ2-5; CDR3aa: CASSQVAGQETQYF
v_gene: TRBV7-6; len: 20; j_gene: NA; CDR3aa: CASSPYWTSGSAPVKQTQYF
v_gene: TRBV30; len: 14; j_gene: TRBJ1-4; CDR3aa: CAWRWDFSNEKLFF
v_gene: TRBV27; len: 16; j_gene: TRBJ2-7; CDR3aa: CASSLNRGSSLGEQYF
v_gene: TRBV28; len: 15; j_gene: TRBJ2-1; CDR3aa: CASSRSSANRGEQFF
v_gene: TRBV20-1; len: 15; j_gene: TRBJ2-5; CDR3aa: CSARPPTSAYGTQYF
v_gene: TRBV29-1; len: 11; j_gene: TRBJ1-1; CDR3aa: CSVGQGREAFF
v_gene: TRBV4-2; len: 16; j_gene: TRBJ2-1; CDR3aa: CASSPIGLAESNEQFF
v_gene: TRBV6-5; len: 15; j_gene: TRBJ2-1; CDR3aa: CASSYSGDSYNEQFF
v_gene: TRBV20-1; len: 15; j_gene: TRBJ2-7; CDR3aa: CSARDGDRGGYEQYF
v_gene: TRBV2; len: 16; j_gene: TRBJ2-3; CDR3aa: CASSAGAGGRTDTQYF
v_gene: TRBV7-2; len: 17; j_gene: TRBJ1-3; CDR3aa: CASSLSGKAISGNTIYF
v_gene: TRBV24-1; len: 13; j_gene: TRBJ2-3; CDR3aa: CATSDYRTDTQYF
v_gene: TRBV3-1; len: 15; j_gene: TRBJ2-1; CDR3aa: CASSPVAGGGSEQFF
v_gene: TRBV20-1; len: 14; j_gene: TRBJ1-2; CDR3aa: CSARGDRGGYGYTF
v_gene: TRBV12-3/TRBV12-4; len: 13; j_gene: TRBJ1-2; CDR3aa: CASKTAGGYGYTF
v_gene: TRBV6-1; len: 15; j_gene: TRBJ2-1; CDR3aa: CASSEILAGVGEQFF
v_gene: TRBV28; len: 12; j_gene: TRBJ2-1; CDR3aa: CAAGLLYNEQFF
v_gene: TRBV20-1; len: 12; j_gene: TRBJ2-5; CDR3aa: CSARTSPNEQYF
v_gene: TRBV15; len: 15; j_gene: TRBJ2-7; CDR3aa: CATSRDRGGYYEQYF
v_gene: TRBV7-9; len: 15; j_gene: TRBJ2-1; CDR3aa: CASSLITGVYNEQFF
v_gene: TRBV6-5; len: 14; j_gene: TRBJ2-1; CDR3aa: CASSSGLLDNEQFF
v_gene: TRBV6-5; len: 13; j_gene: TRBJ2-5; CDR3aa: CASSYDSKETQYF